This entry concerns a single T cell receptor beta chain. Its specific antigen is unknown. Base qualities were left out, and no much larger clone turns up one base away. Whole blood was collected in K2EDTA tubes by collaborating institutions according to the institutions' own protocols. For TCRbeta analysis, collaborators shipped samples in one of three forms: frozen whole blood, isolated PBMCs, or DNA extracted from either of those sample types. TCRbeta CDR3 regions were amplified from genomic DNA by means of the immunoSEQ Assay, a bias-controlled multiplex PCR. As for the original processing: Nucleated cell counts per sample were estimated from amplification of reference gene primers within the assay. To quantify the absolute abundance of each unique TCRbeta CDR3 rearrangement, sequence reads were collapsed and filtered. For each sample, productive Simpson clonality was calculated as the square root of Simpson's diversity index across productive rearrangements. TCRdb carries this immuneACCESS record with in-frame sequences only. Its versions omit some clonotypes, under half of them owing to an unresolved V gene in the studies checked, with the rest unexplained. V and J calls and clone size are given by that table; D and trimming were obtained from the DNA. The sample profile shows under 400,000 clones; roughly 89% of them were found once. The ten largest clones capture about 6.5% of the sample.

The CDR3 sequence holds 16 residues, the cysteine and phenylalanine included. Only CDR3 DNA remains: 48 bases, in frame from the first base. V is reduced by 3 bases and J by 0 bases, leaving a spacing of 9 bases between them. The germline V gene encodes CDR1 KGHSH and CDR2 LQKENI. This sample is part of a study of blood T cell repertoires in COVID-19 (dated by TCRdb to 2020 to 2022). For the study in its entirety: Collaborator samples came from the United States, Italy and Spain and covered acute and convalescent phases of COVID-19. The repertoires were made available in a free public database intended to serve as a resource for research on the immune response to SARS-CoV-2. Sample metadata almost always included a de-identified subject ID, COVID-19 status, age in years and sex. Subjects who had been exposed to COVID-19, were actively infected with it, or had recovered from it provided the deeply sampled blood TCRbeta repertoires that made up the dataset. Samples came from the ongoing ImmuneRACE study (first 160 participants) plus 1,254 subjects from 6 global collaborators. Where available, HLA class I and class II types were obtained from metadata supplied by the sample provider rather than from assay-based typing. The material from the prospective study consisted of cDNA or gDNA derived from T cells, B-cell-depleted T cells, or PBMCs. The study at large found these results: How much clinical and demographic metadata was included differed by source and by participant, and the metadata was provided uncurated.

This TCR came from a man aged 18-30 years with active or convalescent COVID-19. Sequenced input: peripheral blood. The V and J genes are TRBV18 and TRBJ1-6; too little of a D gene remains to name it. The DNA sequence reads TGTGCCAGCTCACCCTTTGGAGACTCCTATAATTCACCCCTCCACTTT. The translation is CASSPFGDSYNSPLHF.